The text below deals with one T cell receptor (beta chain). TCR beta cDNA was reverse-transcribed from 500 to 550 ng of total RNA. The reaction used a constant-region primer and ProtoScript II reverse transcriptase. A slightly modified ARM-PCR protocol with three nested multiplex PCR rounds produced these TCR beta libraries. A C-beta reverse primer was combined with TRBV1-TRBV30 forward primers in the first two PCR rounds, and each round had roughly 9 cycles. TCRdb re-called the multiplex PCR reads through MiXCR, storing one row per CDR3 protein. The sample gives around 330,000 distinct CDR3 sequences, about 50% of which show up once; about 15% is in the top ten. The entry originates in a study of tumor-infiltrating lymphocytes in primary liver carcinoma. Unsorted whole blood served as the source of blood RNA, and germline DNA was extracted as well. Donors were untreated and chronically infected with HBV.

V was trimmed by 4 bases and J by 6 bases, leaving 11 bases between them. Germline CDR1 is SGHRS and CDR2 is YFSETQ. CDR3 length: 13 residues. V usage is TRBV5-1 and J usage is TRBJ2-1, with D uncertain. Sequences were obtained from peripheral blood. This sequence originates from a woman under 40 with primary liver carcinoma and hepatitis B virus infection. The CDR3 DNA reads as TGCGCCAGCAGCCCCATGGGTGGCAATGAGCAGTTCTTC. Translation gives CASSPMGGNEQFF.